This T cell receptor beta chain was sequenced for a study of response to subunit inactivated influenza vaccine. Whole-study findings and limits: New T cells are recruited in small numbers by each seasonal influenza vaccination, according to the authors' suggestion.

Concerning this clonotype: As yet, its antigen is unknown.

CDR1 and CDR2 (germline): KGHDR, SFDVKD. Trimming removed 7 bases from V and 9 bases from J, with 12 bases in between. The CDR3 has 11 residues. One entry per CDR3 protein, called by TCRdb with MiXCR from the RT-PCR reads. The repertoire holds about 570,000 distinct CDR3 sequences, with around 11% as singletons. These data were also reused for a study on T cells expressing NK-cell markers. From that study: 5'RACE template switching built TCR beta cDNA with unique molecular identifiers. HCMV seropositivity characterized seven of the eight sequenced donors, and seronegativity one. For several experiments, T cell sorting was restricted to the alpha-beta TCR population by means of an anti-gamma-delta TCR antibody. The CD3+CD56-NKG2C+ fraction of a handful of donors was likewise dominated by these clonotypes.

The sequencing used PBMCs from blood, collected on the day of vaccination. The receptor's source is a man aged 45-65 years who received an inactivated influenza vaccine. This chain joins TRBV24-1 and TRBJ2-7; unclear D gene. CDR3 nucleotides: TGTGCCACCAGCGACGGTCGCGTGCAGTACTTC. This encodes CATSDGRVQYF.